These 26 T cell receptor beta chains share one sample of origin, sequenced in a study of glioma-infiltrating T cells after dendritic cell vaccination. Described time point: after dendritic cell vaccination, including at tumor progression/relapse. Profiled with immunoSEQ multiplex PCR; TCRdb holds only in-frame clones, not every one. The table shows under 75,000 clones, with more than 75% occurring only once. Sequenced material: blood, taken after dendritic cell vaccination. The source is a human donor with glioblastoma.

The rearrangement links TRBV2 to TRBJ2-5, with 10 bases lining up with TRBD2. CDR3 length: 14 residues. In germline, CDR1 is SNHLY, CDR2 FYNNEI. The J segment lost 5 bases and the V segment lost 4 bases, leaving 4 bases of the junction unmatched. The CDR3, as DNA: TGTGCCAGCAGTGTAGCGGGGGGTTTTGAGACCCAGTACTTC. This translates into CASSVAGGFETQYF.

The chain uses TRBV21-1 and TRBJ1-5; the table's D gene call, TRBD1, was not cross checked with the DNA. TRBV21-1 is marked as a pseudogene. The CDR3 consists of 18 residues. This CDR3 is CASSARSPGTGGNQPQHF. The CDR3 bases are TGTGCCAGCAGCGCCCGCTCTCCCGGGACAGGGGGCAATCAGCCCCAGCATTTT.

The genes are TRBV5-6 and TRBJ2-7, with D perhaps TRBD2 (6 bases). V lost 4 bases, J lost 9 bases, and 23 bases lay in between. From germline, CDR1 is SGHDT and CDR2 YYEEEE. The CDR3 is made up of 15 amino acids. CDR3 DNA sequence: TGTGCCAGCAGCCCTCTTGGGACTCCCCCGGAGGGGCAGTACTTC. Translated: CASSPLGTPPEGQYF.

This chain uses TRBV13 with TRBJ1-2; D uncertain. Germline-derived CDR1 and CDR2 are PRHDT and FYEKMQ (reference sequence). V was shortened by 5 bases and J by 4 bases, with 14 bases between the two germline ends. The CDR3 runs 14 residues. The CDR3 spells CASSTGYSGYGYTF. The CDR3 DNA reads TGTGCCAGCAGCACGGGGTATTCTGGCTATGGCTACACCTTC.

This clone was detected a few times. The CDR3 sequence: CASSTKRGVELFF. CDR3 bases: TGTGCCAGTAGTACCAAAAGGGGTGTGGAACTGTTTTTT. The genes are TRBV19 and TRBJ1-4, with D tentatively TRBD1 (5 bases). CDR1 LNHDA and CDR2 SQIVND come from the germline V gene (reference sequence). V gave up 4 bases and J gave up 12 bases, with 15 bases separating them. The CDR3 totals 13 residues. Variable domain in full (rest from reference TRBV19 and TRBJ1-4): DGGITQSPKYLFRKEGQNVTLSCEQNLNHDAMYWYRQDPGQGLRLIYYSQIVNDFQKGDIAEGYSVSREKKESFPLTVTSAQKNPTAFYLCASSTKRGVELFFGSGTQLSVL.

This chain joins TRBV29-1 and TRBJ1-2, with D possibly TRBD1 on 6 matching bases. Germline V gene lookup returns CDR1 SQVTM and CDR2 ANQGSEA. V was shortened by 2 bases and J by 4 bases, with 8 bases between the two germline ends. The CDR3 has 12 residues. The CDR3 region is CSVERDIYGYTF. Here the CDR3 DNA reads TGCAGCGTTGAACGGGACATCTATGGCTACACCTTC.

The CDR3, as DNA: TGTGCCTGGAGTCAGCCGACAGGGTTTCAGCATTTT. It specifies CAWSQPTGFQHF. V and J are TRBV30 and TRBJ1-5, with TRBD1 matching over 7 bases. Germline lookup yields CDR1 GTSNPN and CDR2 SVGIG (reference sequence). V was pared by 2 bases and J by 13 bases, with 8 bases of the junction left unmatched. The length of the CDR3 is 12 residues. Filled out from reference TRBV30 and TRBJ1-5, the complete variable domain reads SQTIHQWPATLVQPVGSPLSLECTVEGTSNPNLYWYRQAAGRGLQLLFYSVGIGQISSEVPQNLSASRPQDRQFILSSKKLLLSDSGFYLCAWSQPTGFQHFGDGTRLSIL.

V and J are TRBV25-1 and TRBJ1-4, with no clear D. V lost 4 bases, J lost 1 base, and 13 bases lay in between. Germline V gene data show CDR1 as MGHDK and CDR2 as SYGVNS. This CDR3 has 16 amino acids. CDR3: CASSGIGAGTNEKLFF. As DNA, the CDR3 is TGTGCCAGCAGTGGAATCGGCGCGGGAACTAATGAAAAACTGTTTTTT.

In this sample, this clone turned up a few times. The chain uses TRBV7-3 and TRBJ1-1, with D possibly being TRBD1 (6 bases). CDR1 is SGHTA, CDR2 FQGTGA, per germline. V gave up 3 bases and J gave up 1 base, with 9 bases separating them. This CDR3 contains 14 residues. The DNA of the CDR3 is TGTGCCAGCAGCTTGGGACACACGAACACTGAAGCTTTCTTT. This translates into CASSLGHTNTEAFF.

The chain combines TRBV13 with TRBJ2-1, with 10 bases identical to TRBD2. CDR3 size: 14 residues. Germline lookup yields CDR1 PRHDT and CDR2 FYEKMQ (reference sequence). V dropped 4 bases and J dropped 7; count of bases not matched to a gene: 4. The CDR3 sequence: CASSSGLARNEQFF. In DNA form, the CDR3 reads TGTGCCAGCAGCTCGGGACTAGCGAGGAATGAGCAGTTCTTC.

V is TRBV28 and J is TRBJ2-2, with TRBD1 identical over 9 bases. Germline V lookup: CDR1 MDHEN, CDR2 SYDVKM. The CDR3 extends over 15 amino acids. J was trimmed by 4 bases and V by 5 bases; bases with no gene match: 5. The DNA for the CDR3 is TGTGCCAGCAGTAAGGACAGGGGTTTCACCGGGGAGCTGTTTTTT. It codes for CASSKDRGFTGELFF.

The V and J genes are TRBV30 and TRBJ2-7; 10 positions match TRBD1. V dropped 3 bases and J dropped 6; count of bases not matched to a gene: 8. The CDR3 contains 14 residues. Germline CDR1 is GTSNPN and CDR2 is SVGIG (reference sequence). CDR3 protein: CAWRGQGSFFEQYF. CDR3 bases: TGTGCCTGGAGGGGACAGGGGTCGTTTTTCGAGCAGTACTTC.

CDR3: CASSPGLGSNEQFF. The CDR3 DNA is TGTGCCAGCAGTCCGGGACTAGGGAGCAATGAGCAGTTCTTC. V usage is TRBV27 and J usage is TRBJ2-1, with 8 positions matching TRBD2. The ends lost 5 bases at V and 6 bases at J; junction bases unmatched: 6. The germline gives CDR1 MNHEY, CDR2 SMNVEV (reference sequence). CDR3 size: 14 residues.

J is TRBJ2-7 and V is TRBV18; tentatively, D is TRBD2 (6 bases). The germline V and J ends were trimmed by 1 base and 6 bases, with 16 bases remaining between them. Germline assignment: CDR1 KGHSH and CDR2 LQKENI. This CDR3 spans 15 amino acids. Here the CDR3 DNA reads TGTGCCAGCTCACCACTGGAGGGTGGTCGGCGCGAGCAGTACTTC. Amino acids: CASSPLEGGRREQYF.

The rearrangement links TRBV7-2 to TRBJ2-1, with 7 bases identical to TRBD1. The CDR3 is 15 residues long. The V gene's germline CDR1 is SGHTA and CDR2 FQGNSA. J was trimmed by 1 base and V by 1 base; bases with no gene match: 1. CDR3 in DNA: TGTGCCAGCAGCTTAGGACAGGGATCCTACAATGAGCAGTTCTTC. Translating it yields CASSLGQGSYNEQFF.

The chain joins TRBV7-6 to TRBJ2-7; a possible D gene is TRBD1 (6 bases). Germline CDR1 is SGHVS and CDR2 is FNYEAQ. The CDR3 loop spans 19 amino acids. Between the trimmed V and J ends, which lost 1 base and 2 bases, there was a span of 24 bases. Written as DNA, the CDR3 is TGTGCCAGCAGCTTAGAACTTCCGGCGGAGTCCGGGACACCCTACGAGCAGTACTTC. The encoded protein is CASSLELPAESGTPYEQYF.

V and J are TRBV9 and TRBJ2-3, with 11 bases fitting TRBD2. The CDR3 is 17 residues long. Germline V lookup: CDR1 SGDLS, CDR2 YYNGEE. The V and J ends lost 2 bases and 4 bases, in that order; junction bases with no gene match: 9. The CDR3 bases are TGTGCCAGCAGCGTTAGATTAGCGGGGGGGCCCCCAGATACGCAGTATTTT. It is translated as CASSVRLAGGPPDTQYF.

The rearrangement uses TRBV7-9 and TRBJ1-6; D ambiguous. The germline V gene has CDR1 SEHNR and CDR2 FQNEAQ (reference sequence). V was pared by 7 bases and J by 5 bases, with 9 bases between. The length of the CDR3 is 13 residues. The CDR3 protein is CASNGGNNSPLHF. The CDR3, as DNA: TGTGCCAGCAACGGAGGGAATAATTCACCCCTCCACTTT.

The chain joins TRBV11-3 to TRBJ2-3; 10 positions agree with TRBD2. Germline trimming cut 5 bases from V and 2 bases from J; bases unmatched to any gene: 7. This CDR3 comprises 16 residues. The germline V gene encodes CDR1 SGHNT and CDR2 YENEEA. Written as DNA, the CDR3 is TGTGCCAGCAGCGCTATAGCGGGGGGAAACACAGATACGCAGTATTTT. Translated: CASSAIAGGNTDTQYF.

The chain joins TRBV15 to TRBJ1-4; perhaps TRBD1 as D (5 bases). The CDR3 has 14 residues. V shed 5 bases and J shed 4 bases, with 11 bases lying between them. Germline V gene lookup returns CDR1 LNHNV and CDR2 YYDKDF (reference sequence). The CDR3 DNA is TGTGCCACCAGCTACCGGGGGGTTAATGAAAAACTGTTTTTT. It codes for CATSYRGVNEKLFF.

CDR3: CASSGGAAYEQYF. In nucleotides, the CDR3 is TGTGCCAGCTCCGGAGGGGCCGCCTACGAGCAGTACTTC. The chain is built from TRBV7-6 and TRBJ2-7; D perhaps matches TRBD2 (6 bases). Trimming removed 8 bases from V and 2 bases from J, with 13 bases in between. The CDR3 consists of 13 residues. Germline CDR1 and CDR2: SGHVS and FNYEAQ.

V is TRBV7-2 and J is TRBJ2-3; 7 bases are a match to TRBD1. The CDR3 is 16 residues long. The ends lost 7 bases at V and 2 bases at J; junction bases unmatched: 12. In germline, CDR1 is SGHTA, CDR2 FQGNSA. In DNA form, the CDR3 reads TGTGCCAGCACCATGCTGGGGACAGTACTCACAGATACGCAGTATTTT. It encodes CASTMLGTVLTDTQYF.

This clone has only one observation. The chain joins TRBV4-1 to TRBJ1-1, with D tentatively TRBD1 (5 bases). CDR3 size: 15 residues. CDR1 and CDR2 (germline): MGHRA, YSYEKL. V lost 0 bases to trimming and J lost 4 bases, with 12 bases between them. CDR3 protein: CASSQDLGAPTEAFF. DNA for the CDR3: TGCGCCAGCAGCCAAGATCTAGGGGCGCCCACTGAAGCTTTCTTT.

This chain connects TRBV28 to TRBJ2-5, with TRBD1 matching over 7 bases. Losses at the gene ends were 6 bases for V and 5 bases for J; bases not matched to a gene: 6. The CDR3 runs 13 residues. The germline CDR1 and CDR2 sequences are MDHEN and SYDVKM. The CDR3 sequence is CASSRQGTETQYF. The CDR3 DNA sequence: TGTGCCAGCAGCCGACAGGGTACGGAGACCCAGTACTTC.

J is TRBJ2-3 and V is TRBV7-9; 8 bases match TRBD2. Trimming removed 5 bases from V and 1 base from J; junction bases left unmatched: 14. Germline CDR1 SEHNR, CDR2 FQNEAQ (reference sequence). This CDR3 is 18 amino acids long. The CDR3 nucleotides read TGTGCCAGCAGCCTAATTCGGGGGGGTAGCGGAGGCACAGATACGCAGTATTTT. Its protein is CASSLIRGGSGGTDTQYF.

The CDR3, as DNA: TGCGCCAGCAGCCACCCCCAGGGAAAGAACACTGAAGCTTTCTTT. This sequence encodes CASSHPQGKNTEAFF. The rearrangement links TRBV4-1 to TRBJ1-1, with D perhaps TRBD1 (5 bases). Trimming took off 3 bases at V and 1 base at J, with 12 bases between the two ends. Germline-derived CDR1 and CDR2 are MGHRA and YSYEKL. This CDR3 contains 15 residues.